The 11 T cell receptor beta chains reported below all come from one sample, sequenced in a study of T cells after posttransplantation cyclophosphamide. Produced via immunoSEQ multiplex PCR; TCRdb's table is partial and in-frame only. Altogether about 14,000 clones were found in the sample, and no singletons occur. Treatment was busulfan-fludarabine conditioning, a marrow graft, and cyclophosphamide on days +3 and +4. Source: PBMCs, taken 1162 days after allogeneic stem cell transplant with posttransplant cyclophosphamide. These receptors were taken from a female patient in her 40s who received an allogeneic stem cell transplant from a related donor, was CMV-positive, and had no GVHD. Some T cells may trace back to the graft donor.

This clone is medium-sized within its sample. V is TRBV7-9 and J is TRBJ1-1; D gene uncertain. Trimming shortened V by 3 bases and J by 1 base, and 3 bases separated the two germline ends. Germline V gene sequence: CDR1 SEHNR, CDR2 FQNEAQ (reference sequence). The CDR3 has 12 amino acids. This CDR3 reads CASSFGNTEAFF. The CDR3 nucleotides are TGTGCCAGCAGCTTCGGGAACACTGAAGCTTTCTTT. The full variable domain, rest sourced from reference TRBV7-9 and TRBJ1-1, is DTGVSQNPRHKITKRGQNVTFRCDPISEHNRLYWYRQTLGQGPEFLTYFQNEAQLEKSRLLSDRFSAERPKGSFSTLEIQRTEQGDSAMYLCASSFGNTEAFFGQGTRLTVV.

This clone was seen many times. This sequence joins TRBV21-1 and TRBJ1-3; the D call in the table, TRBD1, was not verified against the DNA. TRBV21-1 is recorded as a pseudogene. The CDR3 runs to 15 residues. The CDR3 region is CASSDQGNWGNTIYF. The DNA for the CDR3 is TGTGCCAGCAGCGATCAGGGGAATTGGGGAAACACCATATATTTT.

In its sample, this clone was seen many times. This chain uses TRBV28 with TRBJ1-2; 12 positions match TRBD1. V shed 8 bases and J 1 base; nucleotides not matched to a gene: 5. The CDR3 has 15 residues. Germline values: CDR1 MDHEN, CDR2 SYDVKM. The chain's CDR3 is CASGTGGAGNYGYTF. The CDR3 DNA reads as TGTGCCAGCGGGACAGGGGGCGCGGGTAACTATGGCTACACCTTC.

This clone was seen only a few times. This chain joins TRBV6-1 and TRBJ1-1; 8 nucleotides line up with TRBD1. The germline gives CDR1 MNHNS, CDR2 SASEGT. CDR3 length: 14 residues. J lost 7 bases, V lost 5 bases, and 9 bases had no gene match. Here the CDR3 reads CASSTPGGANEAFF. The CDR3, as DNA: TGTGCCAGCAGTACTCCAGGGGGCGCAAATGAAGCTTTCTTT.

The table lists this clone with many counts. The gene calls are TRBV7-9 and TRBJ1-4; TRBD1 matches 12 bases. Germline assignment: CDR1 SEHNR and CDR2 FQNEAQ (reference sequence). CDR3 length equals 18 residues. Unmatched junction bases numbered 7, after V lost 5 bases and J lost 0 bases. DNA for the CDR3: TGTGCCAGCAGCCCCAGGGACAGGGGGCGAGCAACTAATGAAAAACTGTTTTTT. Amino acids: CASSPRDRGRATNEKLFF.

This clone was observed at least ten times. This chain links TRBV27 with TRBJ1-4; possibly TRBD1 for D (5 bases). Trimming cost V 6 bases and J 3 bases, with 14 bases left between them. Germline CDR1 reads MNHEY; CDR2 reads SMNVEV (reference sequence). The CDR3 loop spans 15 amino acids. The chain's CDR3 is CASSTSRVSNEKLFF. Here the CDR3 DNA reads TGTGCCAGCAGCACTAGCAGGGTGTCTAATGAAAAACTGTTTTTT.

This clone has ten or more counts. The V gene is TRBV7-2, the J gene TRBJ1-5, with 10 bases that match TRBD1. Trimming cost V 4 bases and J 4 bases; bases outside gene matches: 1. The germline gives CDR1 SGHTA, CDR2 FQGNSA. The CDR3 covers 14 residues. For the CDR3, the DNA is TGTGCCAGCAGCTGGACAGGGGGAAATCAGCCCCAGCATTTT. Its protein is CASSWTGGNQPQHF.

This clone has a count of ten or more. The chain couples TRBV9 to TRBJ2-3, with 8 bases fitting TRBD2. Germline lookup yields CDR1 SGDLS and CDR2 YYNGEE. The CDR3 consists of 18 residues. V shed 4 bases and J 0 bases; nucleotides not matched to a gene: 13. The CDR3 here is CASSIGASGQPSTDTQYF. DNA for the CDR3: TGTGCCAGCAGCATCGGGGCTAGCGGGCAACCTAGCACAGATACGCAGTATTTT.

In its sample, this clone was seen many times. The chain joins TRBV20-1 to TRBJ2-7; 9 bases fit TRBD2. Per germline, CDR1 DFQATT and CDR2 SNEGSKA (reference sequence). J was trimmed by 12 bases and V by 6 bases; bases with no gene match: 6. This CDR3 is 10 amino acids long. CDR3 nucleotides: TGCAGTGCCTCAGCGGGGGGACTGTACTTC. This sequence encodes CSASAGGLYF.

This clone has at least ten counts. The rearrangement links TRBV19 to TRBJ1-5, with D perhaps TRBD1 (6 bases). V lost 5 bases and J lost 6, with 20 bases in between. Germline V gives CDR1 LNHDA, CDR2 SQIVND (reference sequence). The length of the CDR3 is 16 residues. The CDR3 spells CASSGEGGRVGQPQHF. The DNA for the CDR3 is TGTGCCAGTAGTGGTGAGGGGGGGCGCGTTGGTCAGCCCCAGCATTTT. Full variable domain (rest looked up from reference TRBV19 and TRBJ1-5): DGGITQSPKYLFRKEGQNVTLSCEQNLNHDAMYWYRQDPGQGLRLIYYSQIVNDFQKGDIAEGYSVSREKKESFPLTVTSAQKNPTAFYLCASSGEGGRVGQPQHFGDGTRLSIL.

This clone was detected only a few times. The gene calls are TRBV29-1 and TRBJ1-2; D gene unclear. The V end lost 4 bases, the J end lost 7 bases, and 16 bases lay between the germline ends. The CDR3 spans 13 residues. CDR1 is SQVTM, CDR2 ANQGSEA, per germline. The CDR3, as DNA: TGCAGCGTTGTGACCCAGGCCCTCCTTGGCTACACCTTC. It encodes CSVVTQALLGYTF.